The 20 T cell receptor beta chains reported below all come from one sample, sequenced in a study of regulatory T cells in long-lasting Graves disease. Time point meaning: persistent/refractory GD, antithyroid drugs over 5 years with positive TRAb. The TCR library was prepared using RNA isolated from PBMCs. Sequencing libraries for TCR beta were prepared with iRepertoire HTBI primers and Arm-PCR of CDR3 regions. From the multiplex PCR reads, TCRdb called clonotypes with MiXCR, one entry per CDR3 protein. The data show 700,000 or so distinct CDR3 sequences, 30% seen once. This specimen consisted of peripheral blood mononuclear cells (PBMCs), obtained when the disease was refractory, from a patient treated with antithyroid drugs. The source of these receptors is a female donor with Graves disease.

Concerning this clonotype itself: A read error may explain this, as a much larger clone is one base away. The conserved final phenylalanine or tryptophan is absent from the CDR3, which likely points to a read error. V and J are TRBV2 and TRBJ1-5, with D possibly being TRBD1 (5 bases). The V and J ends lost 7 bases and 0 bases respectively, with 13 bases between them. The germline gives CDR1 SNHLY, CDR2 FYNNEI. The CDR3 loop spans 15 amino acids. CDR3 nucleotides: TGTGCCAGCAACCGGCGACAGACTAGCAATCAGCCCCAGCATCTT. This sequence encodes CASNRRQTSNQPQHL.

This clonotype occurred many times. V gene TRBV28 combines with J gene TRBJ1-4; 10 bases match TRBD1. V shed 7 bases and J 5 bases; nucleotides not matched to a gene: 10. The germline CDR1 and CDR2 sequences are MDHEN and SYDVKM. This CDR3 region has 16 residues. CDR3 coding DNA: TGTGCCAGCACCGAGACAGGGGGCGACTTCAATGAAAAACTGTTTTTT. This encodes CASTETGGDFNEKLFF.

Here the CDR3 reads CASSYSGTSDPGELFF. The CDR3 DNA reads as TGTGCCAGCAGTTACTCCGGGACTAGCGATCCGGGGGAGCTGTTTTTT. The chain joins TRBV28 to TRBJ2-2, with TRBD2 matching over 10 bases. Per germline, CDR1 MDHEN and CDR2 SYDVKM. The CDR3 contains 16 residues. V lost 4 bases and J lost 8; bases outside the gene matches: 10.

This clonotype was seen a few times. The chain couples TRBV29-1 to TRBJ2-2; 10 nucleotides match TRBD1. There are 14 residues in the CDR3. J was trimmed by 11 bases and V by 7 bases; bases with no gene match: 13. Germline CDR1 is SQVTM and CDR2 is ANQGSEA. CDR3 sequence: CSADPGTGEEELFF. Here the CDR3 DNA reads TGCAGCGCCGACCCCGGGACAGGGGAGGAAGAGCTGTTTTTT.

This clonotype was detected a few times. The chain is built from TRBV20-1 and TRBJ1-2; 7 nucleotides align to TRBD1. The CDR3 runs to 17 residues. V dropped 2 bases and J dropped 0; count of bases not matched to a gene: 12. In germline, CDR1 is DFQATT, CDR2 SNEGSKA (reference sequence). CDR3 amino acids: CSARPLMDRPANYGYTF. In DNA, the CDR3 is TGCAGTGCTAGACCCCTTATGGACAGGCCAGCTAACTATGGCTACACCTTC.

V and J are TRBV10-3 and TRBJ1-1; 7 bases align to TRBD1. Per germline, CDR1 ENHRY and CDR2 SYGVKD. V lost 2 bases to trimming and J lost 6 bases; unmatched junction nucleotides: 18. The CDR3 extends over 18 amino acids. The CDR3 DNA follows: TGTGCCATCAGTGAGACCCAAGGAGGGGGCAAGTCAGTCGCTGAAGCTTTCTTT. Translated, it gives CAISETQGGGKSVAEAFF.

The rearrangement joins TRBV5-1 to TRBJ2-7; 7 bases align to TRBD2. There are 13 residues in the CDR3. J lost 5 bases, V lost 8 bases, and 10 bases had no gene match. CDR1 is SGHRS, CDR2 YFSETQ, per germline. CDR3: CARHPRENHEQYF. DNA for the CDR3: TGCGCCAGGCACCCGCGGGAGAACCACGAGCAGTACTTC.

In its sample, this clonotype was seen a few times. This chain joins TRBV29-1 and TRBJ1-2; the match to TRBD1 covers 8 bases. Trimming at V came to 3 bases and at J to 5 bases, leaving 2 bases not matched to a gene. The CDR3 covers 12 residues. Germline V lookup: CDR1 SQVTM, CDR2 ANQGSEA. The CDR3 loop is CSVDQGAYGYTF. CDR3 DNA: TGCAGCGTTGATCAGGGGGCTTATGGCTACACCTTC.

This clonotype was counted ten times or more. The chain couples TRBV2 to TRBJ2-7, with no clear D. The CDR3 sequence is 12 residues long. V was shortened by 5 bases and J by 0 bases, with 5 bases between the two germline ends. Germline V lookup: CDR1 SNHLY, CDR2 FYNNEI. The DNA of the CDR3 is TGTGCCAGCAGTACCAACTCCTACGAGCAGTACTTC. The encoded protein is CASSTNSYEQYF.

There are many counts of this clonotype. The CDR3 DNA is TGTGCCAGCAGAGGAGAATTTCAGCCCCAGCATTTT. Protein sequence: CASRGEFQPQHF. The J gene is TRBJ1-5, the V gene TRBV12-3 or TRBV12-4; D is uncertain. There are 12 residues in the CDR3. Deletions cut 6 bases from V and 6 bases from J, with 9 bases between.

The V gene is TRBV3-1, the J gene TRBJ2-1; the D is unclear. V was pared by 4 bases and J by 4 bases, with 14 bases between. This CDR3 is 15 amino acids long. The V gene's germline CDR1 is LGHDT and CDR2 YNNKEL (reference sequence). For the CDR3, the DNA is TGTGCCAGCAGCCGTATAGGGCCCGAGTACAATGAGCAGTTCTTC. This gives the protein CASSRIGPEYNEQFF.

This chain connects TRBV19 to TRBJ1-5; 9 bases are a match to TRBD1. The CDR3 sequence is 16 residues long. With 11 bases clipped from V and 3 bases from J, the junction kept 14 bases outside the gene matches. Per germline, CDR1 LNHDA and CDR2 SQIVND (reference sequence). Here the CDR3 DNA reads TGTGCCTCCAAATACAAACGGGACAGGGTCAATCAGCCCCAGCATTTT. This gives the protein CASKYKRDRVNQPQHF.

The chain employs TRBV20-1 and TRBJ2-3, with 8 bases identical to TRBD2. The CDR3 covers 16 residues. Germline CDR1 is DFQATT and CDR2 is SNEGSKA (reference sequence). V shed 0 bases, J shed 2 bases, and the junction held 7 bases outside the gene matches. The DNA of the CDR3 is TGCAGTGCTAGAGACAAACTAGCGGAGGACACAGATACGCAGTATTTT. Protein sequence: CSARDKLAEDTDTQYF.

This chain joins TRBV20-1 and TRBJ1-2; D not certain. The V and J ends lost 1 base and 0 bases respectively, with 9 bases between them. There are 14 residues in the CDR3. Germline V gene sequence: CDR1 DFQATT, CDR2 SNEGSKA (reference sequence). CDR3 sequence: CSARAVATNYGYTF. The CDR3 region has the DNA TGCAGTGCTAGAGCCGTAGCGACTAACTATGGCTACACCTTC.

CDR3 loop: CSALESYGYTF. CDR3 in DNA: TGCAGCGCTCTGGAGAGCTATGGCTACACCTTC. V gene TRBV29-1 combines with J gene TRBJ1-2, with unresolved D. CDR1 is SQVTM, CDR2 ANQGSEA, per germline. The length of the CDR3 is 11 residues. Trimming left V 7 bases short and J 4 bases short, with 10 bases between.

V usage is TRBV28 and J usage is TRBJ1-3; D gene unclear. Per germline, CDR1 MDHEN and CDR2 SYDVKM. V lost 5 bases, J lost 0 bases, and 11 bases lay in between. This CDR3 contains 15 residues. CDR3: CASSPTRISGNTIYF. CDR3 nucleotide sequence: TGTGCCAGCAGTCCCACACGGATCTCTGGAAACACCATATATTTT. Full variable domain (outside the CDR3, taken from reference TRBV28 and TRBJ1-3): DVKVTQSSRYLVKRTGEKVFLECVQDMDHENMFWYRQDPGLGLRLIYFSYDVKMKEKGDIPEGYSVSREKKERFSLILESASTNQTSMYLCASSPTRISGNTIYFGEGSWLTVV.

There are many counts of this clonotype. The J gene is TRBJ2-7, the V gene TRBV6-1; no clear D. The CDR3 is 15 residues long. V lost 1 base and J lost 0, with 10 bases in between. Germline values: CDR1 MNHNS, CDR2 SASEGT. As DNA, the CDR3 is TGTGCCAGCAGTGAAGTGGCGTTCAGCTCCTACGAGCAGTACTTC. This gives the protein CASSEVAFSSYEQYF.

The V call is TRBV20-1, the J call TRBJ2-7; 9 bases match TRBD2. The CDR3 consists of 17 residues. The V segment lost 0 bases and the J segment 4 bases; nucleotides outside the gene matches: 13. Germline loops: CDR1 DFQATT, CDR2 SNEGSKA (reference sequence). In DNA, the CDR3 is TGCAGTGCTAGAGATAAAGGTGGGGGCGGGAGGGTTTACGAGCAGTACTTC. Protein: CSARDKGGGGRVYEQYF.

DNA for the CDR3: TGTGCCAGCAGCGCCGGGGACAGGTACAATGAGCAGTTCTTC. Its translation: CASSAGDRYNEQFF. The rearrangement joins TRBV6-1 to TRBJ2-1, with 8 bases lining up with TRBD1. The V and J ends lost 6 bases and 4 bases, in that order; junction bases with no gene match: 5. The CDR3 is 14 residues long. Germline V gene lookup returns CDR1 MNHNS and CDR2 SASEGT.

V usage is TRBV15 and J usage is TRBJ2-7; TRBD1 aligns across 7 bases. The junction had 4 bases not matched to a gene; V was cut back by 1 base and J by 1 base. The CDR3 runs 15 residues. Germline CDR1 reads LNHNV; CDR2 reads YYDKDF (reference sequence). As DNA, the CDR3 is TGTGCCACCAGCAGAGGACAGGGAAGGTCCTACGAGCAGTACTTC. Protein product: CATSRGQGRSYEQYF.